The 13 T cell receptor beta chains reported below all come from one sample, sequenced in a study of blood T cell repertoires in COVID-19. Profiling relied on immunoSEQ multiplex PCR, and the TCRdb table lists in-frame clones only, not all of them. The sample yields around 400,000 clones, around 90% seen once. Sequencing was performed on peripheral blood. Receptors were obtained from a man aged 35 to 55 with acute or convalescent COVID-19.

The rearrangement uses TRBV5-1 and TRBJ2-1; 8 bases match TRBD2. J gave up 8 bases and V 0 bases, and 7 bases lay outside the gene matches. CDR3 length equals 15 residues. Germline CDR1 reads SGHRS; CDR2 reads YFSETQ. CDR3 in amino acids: CASSLGAGARDEQFF. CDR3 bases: TGCGCCAGCAGCTTGGGAGCGGGAGCGAGGGATGAGCAGTTCTTC.

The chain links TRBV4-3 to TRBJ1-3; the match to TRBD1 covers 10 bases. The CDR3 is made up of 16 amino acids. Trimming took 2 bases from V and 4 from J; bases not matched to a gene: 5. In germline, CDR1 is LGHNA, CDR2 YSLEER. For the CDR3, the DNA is TGCGCCAGCAGCCAATCCGGGACAGGGGCCGGAAACACCATATATTTT. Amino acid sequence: CASSQSGTGAGNTIYF.

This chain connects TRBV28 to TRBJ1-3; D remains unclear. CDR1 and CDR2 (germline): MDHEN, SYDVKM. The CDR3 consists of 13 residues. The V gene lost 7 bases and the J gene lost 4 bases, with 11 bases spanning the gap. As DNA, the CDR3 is TGTGCCAGCACCGGCGGTGTGGGAAACACCATATATTTT. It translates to CASTGGVGNTIYF.

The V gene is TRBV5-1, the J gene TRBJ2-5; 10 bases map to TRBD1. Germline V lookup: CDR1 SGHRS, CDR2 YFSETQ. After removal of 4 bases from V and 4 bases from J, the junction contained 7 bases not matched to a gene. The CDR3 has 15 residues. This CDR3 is CASSTTGGIGETQYF. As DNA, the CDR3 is TGCGCCAGCAGCACGACAGGGGGCATTGGAGAGACCCAGTACTTC.

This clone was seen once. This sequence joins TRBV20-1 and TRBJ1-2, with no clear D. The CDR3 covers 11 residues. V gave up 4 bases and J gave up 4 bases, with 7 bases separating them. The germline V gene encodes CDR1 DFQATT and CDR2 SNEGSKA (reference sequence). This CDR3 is CSATGFYGYTF. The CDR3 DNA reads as TGCAGTGCTACCGGTTTCTATGGCTACACCTTC.

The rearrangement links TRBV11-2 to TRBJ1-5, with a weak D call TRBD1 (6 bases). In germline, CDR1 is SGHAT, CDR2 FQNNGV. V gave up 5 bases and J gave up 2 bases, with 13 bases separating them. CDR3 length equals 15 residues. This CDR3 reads CASSPTGIGNQPQHF. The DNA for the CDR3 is TGTGCCAGCAGCCCCACAGGGATTGGCAATCAGCCCCAGCATTTT.

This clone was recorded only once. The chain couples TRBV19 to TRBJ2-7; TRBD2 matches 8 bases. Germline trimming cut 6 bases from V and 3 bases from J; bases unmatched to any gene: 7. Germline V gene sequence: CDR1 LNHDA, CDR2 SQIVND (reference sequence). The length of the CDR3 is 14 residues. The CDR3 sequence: CASSQTSALYEQYF. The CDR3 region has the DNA TGTGCCAGTAGCCAGACTAGCGCGCTCTACGAGCAGTACTTC.

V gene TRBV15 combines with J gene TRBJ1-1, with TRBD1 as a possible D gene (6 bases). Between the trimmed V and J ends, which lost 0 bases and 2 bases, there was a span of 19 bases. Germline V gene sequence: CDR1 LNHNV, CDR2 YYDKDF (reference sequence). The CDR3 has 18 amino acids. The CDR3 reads CATSRDWVTQGFNTEAFF. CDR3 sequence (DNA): TGTGCCACCAGCAGAGATTGGGTAACACAGGGATTTAACACTGAAGCTTTCTTT.

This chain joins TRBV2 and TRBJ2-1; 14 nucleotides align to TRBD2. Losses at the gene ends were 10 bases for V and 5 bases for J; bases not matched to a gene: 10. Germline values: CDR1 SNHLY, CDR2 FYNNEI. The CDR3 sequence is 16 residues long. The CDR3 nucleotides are TGTGCCATAACTACAGGGACTAGCGGGAGAAACAATGAGCAGTTCTTC. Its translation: CAITTGTSGRNNEQFF.

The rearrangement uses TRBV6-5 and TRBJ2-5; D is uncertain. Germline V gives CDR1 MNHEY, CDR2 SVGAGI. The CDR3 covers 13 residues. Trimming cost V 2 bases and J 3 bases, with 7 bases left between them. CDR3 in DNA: TGTGCCAGCAGTTACGCGAGCGAAGAGACCCAGTACTTC. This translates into CASSYASEETQYF.

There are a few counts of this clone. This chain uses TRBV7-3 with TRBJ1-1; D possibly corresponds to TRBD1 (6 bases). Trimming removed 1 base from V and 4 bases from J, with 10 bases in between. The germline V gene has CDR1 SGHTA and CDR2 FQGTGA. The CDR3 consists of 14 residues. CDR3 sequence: CASSLNAGATEAFF. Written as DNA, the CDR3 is TGTGCCAGCAGCTTAAATGCAGGGGCCACTGAAGCTTTCTTT.

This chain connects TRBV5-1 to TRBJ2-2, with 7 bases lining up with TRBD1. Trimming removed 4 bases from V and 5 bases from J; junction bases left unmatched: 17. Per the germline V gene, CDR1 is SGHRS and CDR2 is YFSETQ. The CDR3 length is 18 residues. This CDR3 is CASSLLLIQGMETGELFF. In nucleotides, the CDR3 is TGCGCCAGCAGCCTCCTCCTAATACAGGGGATGGAGACCGGGGAGCTGTTTTTT.

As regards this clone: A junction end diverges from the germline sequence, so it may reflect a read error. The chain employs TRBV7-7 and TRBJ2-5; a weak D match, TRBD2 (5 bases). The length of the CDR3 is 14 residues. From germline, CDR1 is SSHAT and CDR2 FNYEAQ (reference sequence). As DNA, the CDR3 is TGTGCTAGCAGCTTAGGAGGCTTACAAGAGACCCAGTACTTC. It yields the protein CASSLGGLQETQYF.